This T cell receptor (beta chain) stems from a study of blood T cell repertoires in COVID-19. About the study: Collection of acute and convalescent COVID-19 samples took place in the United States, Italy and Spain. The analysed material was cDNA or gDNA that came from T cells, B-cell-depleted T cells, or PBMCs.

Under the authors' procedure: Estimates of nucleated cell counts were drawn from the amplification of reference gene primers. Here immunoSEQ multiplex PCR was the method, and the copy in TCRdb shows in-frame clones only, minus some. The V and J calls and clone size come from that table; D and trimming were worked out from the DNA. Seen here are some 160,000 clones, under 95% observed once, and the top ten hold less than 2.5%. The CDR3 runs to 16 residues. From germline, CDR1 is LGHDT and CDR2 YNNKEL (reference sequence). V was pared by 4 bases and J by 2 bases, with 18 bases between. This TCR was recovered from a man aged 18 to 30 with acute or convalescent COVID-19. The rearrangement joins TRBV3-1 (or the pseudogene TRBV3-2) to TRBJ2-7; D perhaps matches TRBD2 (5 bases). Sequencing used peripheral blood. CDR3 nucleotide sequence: TGTGCCAGCAGCCCCACTTGGGAGCGGCACACCTACGAGCAGTACTTC. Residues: CASSPTWERHTYEQYF.